This T cell receptor (beta chain) was observed in a study of blood T cells in healthy people across ages. Germline V lookup: CDR1 MGHDK, CDR2 SYGVNS. V was pared by 2 bases and J by 10 bases, with 18 bases between. The CDR3 loop spans 15 amino acids. The donors, all healthy, were Caucasians living in Russia, aged roughly 6 to 95. Primers used in a second PCR of about 7 to 12 cycles were a sample-barcoded 5' primer and a J-beta primer mix. One entry per CDR3 protein, called by TCRdb with MiXCR from the 5' RACE reads. The sample holds around 990,000 distinct CDR3 sequences, 35% to 40% seen once. The source material was blood. This receptor was obtained from a man younger than 35 in good health. This sequence joins TRBV25-1 and TRBJ2-1, with TRBD2 as a possible D gene (6 bases). The CDR3 protein is CASSEDGAGRTEQFF. CDR3 bases: TGTGCCAGCAGTGAAGACGGGGCGGGAAGAACCGAGCAGTTCTTC.